This passage covers 18 T cell receptor beta chains from one sample sequenced in a study of PD-1 blockade in classical Hodgkin lymphoma. Measured with immunoSEQ multiplex PCR; TCRdb has only the in-frame clones, and not every one. The sample contains just under 65,000 clones, about 89% of which appear only once. Time point here: cycle 4 day 1 (C4D1), after five to seven weeks of nivolumab. All trial patients relapsed after autologous stem cell transplantation. Sequenced here: peripheral blood mononuclear cells (PBMCs), sampled before the fourth cycle of nivolumab. Receptors originate from a human donor with classical Hodgkin lymphoma.

The rearrangement joins TRBV29-1 to TRBJ1-2, with D unresolved. This CDR3 contains 12 residues. V was cut by 6 bases and J by 1 base, with 9 bases left in between. Per germline, CDR1 SQVTM and CDR2 ANQGSEA. DNA of the CDR3: TGCAGCGTAAGAGGCCTTAACTATGGCTACACCTTC. Its protein product is CSVRGLNYGYTF.

This sequence joins TRBV27 and TRBJ1-2; D gene unclear. Looked up from germline, CDR1 is MNHEY and CDR2 is SMNVEV (reference sequence). V was pared by 2 bases and J by 7 bases, with 20 bases between. The CDR3 extends over 16 amino acids. For the CDR3, the DNA is TGTGCCAGCAGTTTAGAATGGAGTGGAGCATCCTCTGGCTACACCTTC. This sequence encodes CASSLEWSGASSGYTF.

This chain links TRBV5-1 with TRBJ2-7; D is uncertain. Germline V gives CDR1 SGHRS, CDR2 YFSETQ. The CDR3 is 14 residues long. Deletions cut 2 bases from V and 5 bases from J, with 14 bases between. CDR3 DNA: TGCGCCAGCAGCTTAAAGCCGGAAGAGGACGAGCAGTACTTC. Its translation: CASSLKPEEDEQYF.

The chain combines TRBV7-9 with TRBJ2-3, with 8 bases lining up with TRBD2. The CDR3 runs 16 residues. J gave up 0 bases and V 7 bases, and 9 bases lay outside the gene matches. Looked up from germline, CDR1 is SEHNR and CDR2 is FQNEAQ (reference sequence). As DNA, the CDR3 is TGTGCCAGCACCTCCGGGGGGGCAGTAAGCACAGATACGCAGTATTTT. This gives the protein CASTSGGAVSTDTQYF.

The V call is TRBV19, the J call TRBJ1-1; 9 nucleotides agree with TRBD1. The CDR3 consists of 15 residues. J gave up 5 bases and V 7 bases, and 11 bases lay outside the gene matches. Germline CDR1 is LNHDA and CDR2 is SQIVND (reference sequence). The CDR3 loop reads CASTRGGQGKTEAFF. The CDR3 region has the DNA TGTGCCAGTACACGGGGGGGACAGGGAAAGACTGAAGCTTTCTTT.

This chain uses TRBV5-6 with TRBJ1-2; 9 nucleotides agree with TRBD1. V trimming: 3 bases; J trimming: 6 bases; junction bases outside the gene matches: 12. Germline CDR1 is SGHDT and CDR2 is YYEEEE. The length of the CDR3 is 16 residues. The CDR3 bases are TGTGCCAGCAGCTCCTGGCCCGGGACAGGGCCCCATGGCTACACCTTC. Translation gives CASSSWPGTGPHGYTF.

V is TRBV27 and J is TRBJ2-3, with unresolved D. Trimming shortened V by 0 bases and J by 4 bases, and 2 bases separated the two germline ends. The germline V gene has CDR1 MNHEY and CDR2 SMNVEV (reference sequence). This CDR3 region has 12 residues. The CDR3 sequence is CASSLSADTQYF. CDR3 in DNA: TGTGCCAGCAGTTTATCGGCAGATACGCAGTATTTT.

V usage is TRBV5-6 and J usage is TRBJ1-4, with 9 bases fitting TRBD1. This CDR3 has 17 residues. The V and J ends lost 0 bases and 7 bases, in that order; junction bases with no gene match: 10. Germline V gives CDR1 SGHDT, CDR2 YYEEEE. The CDR3 DNA sequence: TGTGCCAGCAGCTTGGCCGGGACAGGGTCGGGCGGTGAAAAACTGTTTTTT. Amino acid sequence: CASSLAGTGSGGEKLFF.

This clone appeared once. V and J are TRBV7-9 and TRBJ2-6, with a weak D call TRBD1 (6 bases). The CDR3 length is 17 residues. Per germline, CDR1 SEHNR and CDR2 FQNEAQ (reference sequence). V lost 2 bases and J 0 bases, leaving 11 bases between the germline ends. The CDR3 here is CASSLMGAHSGANVLTF. In DNA form, the CDR3 reads TGTGCCAGCAGCTTAATGGGGGCTCACTCTGGGGCCAACGTCCTGACTTTC.

The V gene is TRBV19, the J gene TRBJ1-2, with TRBD1 as a possible D gene (6 bases). Trimming took 5 bases from V and 5 from J, leaving 21 bases between them. Germline CDR1 is LNHDA and CDR2 is SQIVND (reference sequence). The CDR3 length is 16 residues. CDR3 DNA: TGTGCCAGTAGTGTCCGATACAGGGCGAGGGGTTATGGCTACACCTTC. Translation gives CASSVRYRARGYGYTF.

In DNA form, the CDR3 reads TGTGCCTGGAGTGTGGAGAGAGGAAACACCATATATTTT. Its translation: CAWSVERGNTIYF. The V call is TRBV30, the J call TRBJ1-3, with D uncertain. The germline V gene has CDR1 GTSNPN and CDR2 SVGIG (reference sequence). Trimming stripped 0 bases from V and 4 bases from J, with 7 bases between. This CDR3 region has 13 residues.

This chain links TRBV13 with TRBJ2-1; 7 bases are shared with TRBD1. CDR3 length equals 16 residues. V was clipped by 5 bases and J by 5 bases; unmatched bases: 12. Germline assignment: CDR1 PRHDT and CDR2 FYEKMQ (reference sequence). DNA of the CDR3: TGTGCCAGCAGCCCGACGGGGACAGAAACTCACAATGAGCAGTTCTTC. The encoded protein is CASSPTGTETHNEQFF.

The CDR3 reads CASLPGPEAIEQYF. The CDR3, as DNA: TGCGCCAGCCTACCCGGGCCGGAGGCGATCGAGCAGTACTTC. The chain recombines TRBV5-1 with TRBJ2-7; D may be TRBD2 (5 bases). V was shortened by 7 bases and J by 6 bases, with 20 bases between the two germline ends. Germline V gives CDR1 SGHRS, CDR2 YFSETQ. There are 14 residues in the CDR3.

The V gene is TRBV19, the J gene TRBJ2-5; the D is unclear. V was clipped by 5 bases and J by 5 bases, with 12 bases between them. The CDR3 totals 13 residues. The V gene's germline CDR1 is LNHDA and CDR2 SQIVND (reference sequence). The CDR3 DNA sequence: TGTGCCAGTAGTTCCCCGTTAGGGGAGACCCAGTACTTC. It specifies CASSSPLGETQYF.

CDR3 DNA sequence: TGTGCCAGCAGCTTCGCGGGGGGGAGTGAGCAGTTCTTC. The encoded protein is CASSFAGGSEQFF. This chain joins TRBV11-3 and TRBJ2-1, with 9 bases fitting TRBD2. Germline assignment: CDR1 SGHNT and CDR2 YENEEA. This CDR3 has 13 amino acids. V lost 3 bases to trimming and J lost 9 bases; unmatched junction nucleotides: 3.

The chain combines TRBV18 with TRBJ1-2; possible D gene TRBD1, 5 bases. The CDR3 has 17 amino acids. The V end was cut by 0 bases, the J end by 2 bases, with 16 bases between. The germline V gene has CDR1 KGHSH and CDR2 LQKENI. This CDR3 reads CASSPPSRGVLNYGYTF. CDR3 DNA: TGTGCCAGCTCACCACCCTCCCGAGGGGTTTTAAACTATGGCTACACCTTC.

The V and J genes are TRBV6-1 and TRBJ2-1, with 9 bases aligning to TRBD2. V lost 8 bases, J lost 5 bases, and 7 bases stayed unmatched. The CDR3 has 14 residues. The germline CDR1 and CDR2 sequences are MNHNS and SASEGT. CDR3 loop: CASGRAGGHNEQFF. In DNA form, the CDR3 reads TGTGCCAGCGGCAGGGCGGGGGGGCACAATGAGCAGTTCTTC.

This chain links TRBV27 with TRBJ1-2; TRBD1 aligns across 8 bases. This CDR3 is 15 amino acids long. From germline, CDR1 is MNHEY and CDR2 SMNVEV (reference sequence). J lost 8 bases, V lost 5 bases, and 13 bases had no gene match. CDR3 DNA: TGTGCCAGCAGTGGCCTGGGGACAGGTGGACGAGGCTACACCTTC. Protein sequence: CASSGLGTGGRGYTF.